The 12 T cell receptor beta chains below were found in one sample sequenced in a study of early T cells in non-severe SARS-CoV-2 infection. TCRdb reanalysed the 5' RACE reads using MiXCR and keeps one entry per CDR3 protein. The profile shows about 76,000 distinct CDR3 sequences, about 16% of them singletons. Sequencing was carried out using whole blood. These receptors were collected from an adult who was a healthcare worker with PCR-confirmed SARS-CoV-2 infection or an uninfected control (not recorded which).

This clonotype showed up just a few times. This chain uses TRBV20-1 with TRBJ1-1, with TRBD1 matching 8 bases. This CDR3 contains 14 residues. The V gene's germline CDR1 is DFQATT and CDR2 SNEGSKA (reference sequence). The V gene end was trimmed by 3 bases and the J gene end by 3 bases; junction bases not matched to a gene: 6. The CDR3 DNA reads as TGCAGTGCTAGTGCAGGGGGCGTGGACACTGAAGCTTTCTTT. It encodes CSASAGGVDTEAFF.

The V gene is TRBV12-3 or TRBV12-4, the J gene TRBJ2-1, with D hard to call. This CDR3 is built from 14 residues. Trimming left V 3 bases short and J 10 bases short, with 16 bases between. The CDR3 region is CASSFSSEFAEQFF. CDR3 DNA sequence: TGTGCCAGCAGTTTTTCATCTGAGTTTGCGGAGCAGTTCTTC.

The chain couples TRBV6-2 or TRBV6-3 to TRBJ1-5; a possible D gene is TRBD1 (6 bases). CDR3 length equals 14 residues. The V end was cut by 2 bases, the J end by 6 bases, with 11 bases between. Per germline, CDR1 MNHEY and CDR2 SVGEGT. The CDR3 region is CASSYGGGGQPQHF. In nucleotides, the CDR3 is TGTGCCAGCAGTTACGGGGGGGGCGGTCAGCCCCAGCATTTT.

This clonotype came up a few times. The rearrangement joins TRBV5-1 to TRBJ2-7, with D maybe TRBD1 (6 bases). CDR3 length equals 15 residues. Germline V gives CDR1 SGHRS, CDR2 YFSETQ. Trimming stripped 0 bases from V and 1 base from J, with 11 bases between. The chain's CDR3 is CASSLDRVESYEQYF. The CDR3 region has the DNA TGCGCCAGCAGCTTGGACAGGGTTGAATCCTACGAGCAGTACTTC.

V usage is TRBV7-6 and J usage is TRBJ2-5; TRBD1 agrees at 7 bases. This CDR3 has 16 amino acids. CDR1 and CDR2 from the germline V gene are SGHVS and FNYEAQ. The trim removed 5 bases at V and 1 base at J, leaving 10 bases unmatched. The CDR3 sequence is CASSPRQGSFQETQYF. The CDR3 nucleotides read TGTGCCAGCAGCCCACGACAGGGATCCTTCCAAGAGACCCAGTACTTC.

Turning to this clonotype: One end of the junction fails to match germline, which may point to a read error. The gene calls are TRBV11-3 and TRBJ2-7, with D hard to call. Germline CDR1 reads SGHNT; CDR2 reads YENEEA. The CDR3 is 14 residues long. CDR3 in DNA: TGTGCCAGCAGCTTAGTCAGGAGCTCCCACGAGCAGTACTTC. Its protein is CASSLVRSSHEQYF.

The sample holds many counts of this clonotype. The genes are TRBV29-1 and TRBJ1-1, with D unresolved. V was shortened by 7 bases and J by 0 bases, with 9 bases between the two germline ends. Germline CDR1 SQVTM, CDR2 ANQGSEA. This CDR3 has 12 amino acids. The CDR3 DNA reads as TGCAGCGCAGTACCCGTGAACACTGAAGCTTTCTTT. Translation gives CSAVPVNTEAFF.

This clonotype rates as medium-sized. J is TRBJ2-1 and V is TRBV9, with D hard to call. Per germline, CDR1 SGDLS and CDR2 YYNGEE. The length of the CDR3 is 14 residues. V lost 0 bases and J 6 bases, leaving 10 bases between the germline ends. Written as DNA, the CDR3 is TGTGCCAGCAGCGTAGTTTCCGGGTCCAATGAGCAGTTCTTC. Translating gives CASSVVSGSNEQFF. The whole variable domain, remainder taken from reference TRBV9 and TRBJ2-1, is DSGVTQTPKHLITATGQRVTLRCSPRSGDLSVYWYQQSLDQGLQFLIQYYNGEERAKGNILERFSAQQFPDLHSELNLSSLELGDSALYFCASSVVSGSNEQFFGPGTRLTVL.

J is TRBJ2-3 and V is TRBV4-3; 11 nucleotides align to TRBD2. CDR1 LGHNA and CDR2 YSLEER come from the germline V gene. Unmatched junction bases numbered 5, after V lost 0 bases and J lost 0 bases. This CDR3 comprises 18 residues. CDR3 in DNA: TGCGCCAGCAGCCAAGATCCGGGACTAGCGGCTAGCACAGATACGCAGTATTTT. Translation: CASSQDPGLAASTDTQYF.

This clonotype was counted many times. This chain connects TRBV29-1 to TRBJ1-5; D possibly corresponds to TRBD1 (6 bases). CDR3 length: 12 residues. The V and J ends lost 4 bases and 7 bases respectively, with 11 bases between them. Per the germline V gene, CDR1 is SQVTM and CDR2 is ANQGSEA. CDR3 residues: CSVGGGRQPQHF. Written as DNA, the CDR3 is TGCAGCGTTGGGGGGGGCCGGCAGCCCCAGCATTTT.

The chain employs TRBV9 and TRBJ2-3, with 8 bases matching TRBD1. The V gene end was trimmed by 2 bases and the J gene end by 0 bases; junction bases not matched to a gene: 17. The CDR3 spans 20 residues. Germline-derived CDR1 and CDR2 are SGDLS and YYNGEE. This CDR3 is CASSVRGLGVSGTSTDTQYF. The CDR3 coding sequence is TGTGCCAGCAGCGTCAGGGGGCTGGGCGTTAGCGGAACTAGCACAGATACGCAGTATTTT.

This clonotype was observed many times. The gene calls are TRBV4-3 and TRBJ1-1, with unresolved D. The ends were cut back, 5 bases at V and 0 bases at J, with 7 bases in the middle. CDR1 is LGHNA, CDR2 YSLEER, per germline. CDR3 length: 13 residues. The CDR3 spells CASSVGLNTEAFF. The CDR3 DNA sequence: TGCGCCAGCAGCGTCGGGTTGAACACTGAAGCTTTCTTT.